This T cell receptor beta chain originates from a study of control samples from healthy donors and cancer patients. The CDR3 length is 15 residues. With 6 bases clipped from V and 2 bases from J, the junction kept 10 bases outside the gene matches. CDR1 is SGHTA and CDR2 is FQGNSA in the germline V gene. TCRdb keeps only in-frame clones here, not all; method: immunoSEQ multiplex PCR. Of more than 15,000 clones listed, roughly four fifths were seen once; the top ten hold 25% to 35%. Sequencing used PBMCs. The sequence derives from an elderly man with head and neck cancer. The V gene is TRBV7-2, the J gene TRBJ2-7; the match to TRBD1 covers 7 bases. CDR3 bases: TGTGCCAGCAGGGCCGACCGGGACAGCACCTACGAGCAGTACTTC. Amino acids: CASRADRDSTYEQYF.